The 11 T cell receptor beta chains given below trace back to one sample, sequenced in a study of blood T cells in healthy people across ages. A second roughly 7 to 12 cycle PCR used barcoded and J-beta primers. TCRdb reprocessed the 5' RACE reads with MiXCR, giving one entry per CDR3 protein. The sample carries more than 1.4 million distinct CDR3 sequences, roughly 45% recorded once. Sequenced: blood. Source of these receptors: a woman aged 18-29 years in good health.

This clonotype was observed a few times. The V gene is TRBV7-9, the J gene TRBJ1-2; 9 nucleotides line up with TRBD1. CDR3 length: 14 amino acids. J gave up 7 bases and V 0 bases, and 3 bases lay outside the gene matches. CDR1 and CDR2 from the germline V gene are SEHNR and FQNEAQ (reference sequence). CDR3 DNA sequence: TGTGCCAGCAGCTTAGCAAACAGGGGGCTTGGCTACACCTTC. It yields the protein CASSLANRGLGYTF.

The chain carries TRBV12-3 or TRBV12-4 and TRBJ2-1; D is uncertain. Trimming took 6 bases from V and 4 from J, leaving 10 bases between them. The CDR3 is 13 residues long. CDR3 bases: TGTGCCAGCAGCTGGGCCCGGTACAATGAGCAGTTCTTC. Encoded protein: CASSWARYNEQFF.

This clonotype was counted a few times. The CDR3, as DNA: TGCAGTGCTAGTCCCATGACGGACGGTTACGAGCAGTACTTC. This sequence encodes CSASPMTDGYEQYF. The V gene is TRBV20-1, the J gene TRBJ2-7; D is uncertain. Trimming left V 3 bases short and J 4 bases short, with 16 bases between. Germline V gene data show CDR1 as DFQATT and CDR2 as SNEGSKA (reference sequence). The CDR3 length is 14 residues.

The chain uses TRBV11-2 and TRBJ2-2; D may correspond to TRBD1 or TRBD2 (5 bases each). The CDR3 sequence is 16 residues long. The germline V gene has CDR1 SGHAT and CDR2 FQNNGV. Deletions cut 5 bases from V and 5 bases from J, with 18 bases between. The CDR3 here is CASSLIRGVRTGELFF. In DNA, the CDR3 is TGTGCCAGCAGCCTCATAAGGGGAGTTCGAACCGGGGAGCTGTTTTTT.

The chain employs TRBV7-6 and TRBJ2-1; TRBD1 matches 9 bases. The junction had 13 bases not matched to a gene; V was cut back by 5 bases and J by 8 bases. This CDR3 region has 16 residues. Germline CDR1 reads SGHVS; CDR2 reads FNYEAQ. The CDR3: CASSPRTGVSSHEQFF. The CDR3 region has the DNA TGTGCCAGCAGCCCGCGGACAGGGGTTAGTTCGCATGAGCAGTTCTTC.

This clonotype has more than one count but fewer than ten. This chain connects TRBV4-1 to TRBJ1-2, with 9 bases matching TRBD1. The CDR3 is made up of 17 amino acids. Germline V lookup: CDR1 MGHRA, CDR2 YSYEKL. J gave up 8 bases and V 0 bases, and 13 bases lay outside the gene matches. CDR3 protein: CASSQEVGKNRGRGYTF. The CDR3 DNA sequence: TGCGCCAGCAGCCAAGAGGTGGGGAAAAACAGGGGGCGAGGCTACACCTTC.

The V call is TRBV29-1, the J call TRBJ2-5; the match to TRBD2 covers 14 bases. The CDR3 totals 16 residues. The germline V gene has CDR1 SQVTM and CDR2 ANQGSEA. J gave up 3 bases and V 4 bases, and 7 bases lay outside the gene matches. CDR3 sequence (DNA): TGCAGCGTTGTGGGGACTAGCGGGAGAGGAGAAGAGACCCAGTACTTC. It is translated as CSVVGTSGRGEETQYF.

The sample holds a few counts of this clonotype. The J gene is TRBJ2-1, the V gene TRBV5-1; 8 bases line up with TRBD2. This CDR3 contains 17 residues. With 0 bases clipped from V and 4 bases from J, the junction kept 9 bases outside the gene matches. Germline CDR1 SGHRS, CDR2 YFSETQ. CDR3 region: CASSLASGSGAYNEQFF. DNA of the CDR3: TGCGCCAGCAGCTTGGCCTCGGGTAGCGGGGCTTACAATGAGCAGTTCTTC. Full variable domain (outside the CDR3, taken from reference TRBV5-1 and TRBJ2-1): KAGVTQTPRYLIKTRGQQVTLSCSPISGHRSVSWYQQTPGQGLQFLFEYFSETQRNKGNFPGRFSGRQFSNSRSEMNVSTLELGDSALYLCASSLASGSGAYNEQFFGPGTRLTVL.

The chain carries TRBV6-5 and TRBJ2-3, with no clear D. The CDR3 runs 11 residues. Germline V gene data show CDR1 as MNHEY and CDR2 as SVGAGI. Trimming shortened V by 7 bases and J by 3 bases, and 5 bases separated the two germline ends. The CDR3 protein is CASKTTDTQYF. DNA of the CDR3: TGTGCCAGCAAAACTACAGATACGCAGTATTTT.

This chain links TRBV7-2 with TRBJ2-2; 7 nucleotides match TRBD2. The V gene end was trimmed by 5 bases and the J gene end by 8 bases; junction bases not matched to a gene: 14. The CDR3 contains 16 residues. Germline V gene lookup returns CDR1 SGHTA and CDR2 FQGNSA. The DNA for the CDR3 is TGTGCCAGCAGCCTGGATACTAGCGCTTCTTGGGGGGAGCTGTTTTTT. It is translated as CASSLDTSASWGELFF.

On this clonotype: At one end, the junction sequence differs from germline, possibly due to a read error. The chain recombines TRBV10-3 with TRBJ1-2, with D possibly being TRBD1 (5 bases). There are 14 residues in the CDR3. Germline V CDR1 and CDR2: ENHRY, SYGVKD. As DNA, the CDR3 is TGTGCCATCAGTGATGCCAGGGCGGGCTATGGCCACACCTTC. Protein product: CAISDARAGYGHTF.